A single count supports the clone carrying this TCR beta chain. The data stem from a study of radiotherapy plus CTLA-4 blockade in lung cancer. The CDR3 runs to 14 residues. Germline lookup yields CDR1 MNHNS and CDR2 SASEGT. Trimming shortened V by 3 bases and J by 0 bases, and 6 bases separated the two germline ends. Generated by immunoSEQ multiplex PCR, the TCRdb table keeps only in-frame clones and is missing some. There are 95,000 to 150,000 clones in the sample; 85% to 90% occur only once, and roughly 6.9% lies in the top ten. The sequence came from a human donor with non-small cell lung cancer that progressed on radiotherapy plus ipilimumab. The genes are TRBV6-1 and TRBJ1-3; no reliable D call. The specimen was peripheral blood, collected from a patient treated with radiotherapy plus ipilimumab. CDR3 in DNA: TGTGCCAGCAGTGATGGTAACTCTGGAAACACCATATATTTT. Its protein product is CASSDGNSGNTIYF.